This section outlines one TCR beta chain sequence together with its context. Its recognized antigen is unknown. Within one base of it there is no much larger clone, and no base qualities were kept. This entry belongs to a study of blood T cell repertoires in COVID-19 (dated by TCRdb to 2018 to 2020). Regarding the study in general: Samples covering the acute and convalescent phases of COVID-19 were provided by collaborators in the United States, Italy and Spain. The prospective study material was composed of cDNA or gDNA derived from T cells, B-cell-depleted T cells, or PBMCs. The dataset comprised deeply sampled blood TCRbeta repertoires from subjects exposed to, actively infected with, or recovered from COVID-19. The repertoires were made available in a free public database intended to serve as a resource for research on the immune response to SARS-CoV-2. Samples were obtained from the ongoing ImmuneRACE study (first 160 participants) and from approximately 1,200 subjects provided by 6 global collaborators. The sample metadata nearly always contained a de-identified subject ID, COVID-19 status, age in years and sex. Where available, HLA class I and class II types were obtained from metadata supplied by the sample provider rather than from assay-based typing.

The CDR3, cysteine through phenylalanine, is 14 amino acids long. The entry retains the CDR3 DNA only, 42 bases that are in frame from base 1. A distance of 10 bases separates the germline ends of V and J, which lose 1 base and 6 bases respectively. CDR1 and CDR2, per the germline V gene, are LGHNA and YSLEER. The immunoSEQ Assay, a bias-controlled multiplex PCR, was used to amplify TCRbeta CDR3 regions from genomic DNA. Under the source paper's analysis protocol: Within the assay, amplification of reference gene primers was used to estimate how many nucleated cells each sample contained. To quantify the absolute abundance of each unique TCRbeta CDR3 rearrangement, sequence reads were collapsed and filtered. Productive Simpson clonality was computed per sample as the square root of Simpson's diversity index over productive rearrangements. TCRdb stores this immuneACCESS table with in-frame sequences only. Part of the clones is absent; in the studies checked, under half of the shortfall reflects unresolved V genes, and no reason is known for the rest. The DNA gave D and trimming, while V, J and clone size come from that table. The sample includes approximately 300,000 clones, with about 92% observed a single time. The ten largest clones add up to around 2.6% of the sample.

General findings and caveats noted by the study authors: The quantity of clinical and demographic metadata differed by source and by participant and was supplied without curation.

Participants in the prospective study were enrolled through a virtual design, were aged about 18 to 90 years, and lived in roughly 26 United States geographic areas. In the prospective study, cohorts were assigned on the basis of participant-reported clinical history obtained from a screening survey and a study questionnaire. For ImmuneRACE Cohort 3, a participant was defined as recovered based on two consecutive negative NP/OP PCR tests, clearance by a healthcare professional, or resolution of symptoms. Each participant in the prospective study had whole blood, serum and a nasopharyngeal or oropharyngeal swab collected by mobile phlebotomists. Prospective study participants could optionally give additional blood draws and questionnaires over an approximately 2-month period. Before DNA extraction, prospective study blood samples were shipped either frozen or at room temperature.

The receptor comes from a man aged 55 to 70 who had recovered from COVID-19. The sequencing input was PBMCs or T cells enriched from blood (not recorded which). This chain joins TRBV4-3 to TRBJ1-5, and TRBD1 may be the D gene, going by 6 matching bases. For the CDR3, the sequence is CASSQAQGRQPQHF. The nucleotide sequence reads as follows: TGCGCCAGCAGCCAAGCCCAGGGGCGTCAGCCCCAGCATTTT.